The 19 T cell receptor beta chains in this list originate from one sample, sequenced in a study of cytomegalovirus exposure and HLA in healthy donors. Vbeta (60) and Jbeta (13) primers were used in the PCR. Measured with immunoSEQ multiplex PCR; TCRdb has only the in-frame clones, and not every one. In all, the sample yields 150,000 to 200,000 clones. The sequenced sample was PBMCs. These receptors were taken from a woman aged 55-69 years in good health and CMV-seronegative.

This chain connects TRBV2 to TRBJ1-1; D remains unclear. CDR1 and CDR2 from the germline V gene are SNHLY and FYNNEI. The CDR3 runs to 15 residues. Trimming removed 6 bases from V and 2 bases from J, with 16 bases in between. The chain's CDR3 is CASSLNRFRNTEAFF. The CDR3 DNA is TGTGCCAGCAGCCTCAACAGATTTCGAAACACTGAAGCTTTCTTT.

The CDR3 nucleotides are TGTGCCAGCACTGAGCGACAGGGAAGGGAAGCTTTCTTT. Amino acid sequence: CASTERQGREAFF. This sequence joins TRBV6-1 and TRBJ1-1; 7 bases align to TRBD1. V was pared by 7 bases and J by 8 bases, with 10 bases of the junction left unmatched. Per germline, CDR1 MNHNS and CDR2 SASEGT. The CDR3 consists of 13 residues.

The chain employs TRBV18 and TRBJ2-7; TRBD1 aligns across 10 bases. Germline CDR1 reads KGHSH; CDR2 reads LQKENI. The CDR3 contains 14 residues. The ends lost 6 bases at V and 3 bases at J; junction bases unmatched: 5. The CDR3 region is CASSSGTGVYEQYF. The CDR3 coding sequence is TGTGCCAGCTCGTCCGGGACAGGGGTCTACGAGCAGTACTTC.

This rearrangement joins TRBV19 to TRBJ2-7; D is possibly TRBD1 (6 bases). Germline loops: CDR1 LNHDA, CDR2 SQIVND (reference sequence). V lost 5 bases and J 3 bases, leaving 14 bases between the germline ends. The CDR3 sequence is 14 residues long. The CDR3 sequence: CASSVPGQNYEQYF. The CDR3 coding sequence is TGTGCCAGTAGTGTCCCGGGACAAAACTACGAGCAGTACTTC.

This chain connects TRBV7-2 to TRBJ2-2; TRBD2 might be the D (5 bases). Trimming stripped 1 base from V and 4 bases from J, with 13 bases between. CDR1 SGHTA and CDR2 FQGNSA come from the germline V gene. The CDR3 is 16 residues long. CDR3 sequence reads: CASSLGPLGSTGELFF. The CDR3 coding sequence is TGTGCCAGCAGCTTAGGGCCTCTAGGGAGCACCGGGGAGCTGTTTTTT.

The J gene is TRBJ2-5, the V gene TRBV12-5; 7 nucleotides agree with TRBD1. This CDR3 spans 16 amino acids. The V and J ends lost 2 bases and 2 bases, in that order; junction bases with no gene match: 8. Per germline, CDR1 LGHNT and CDR2 FRNRAP. The CDR3 sequence: CASGLLRTGVQETQYF. Written as DNA, the CDR3 is TGTGCTAGTGGTTTGCTCCGGACAGGAGTACAAGAGACCCAGTACTTC.

This chain joins TRBV4-1 and TRBJ2-2; D call uncertain. Trimming stripped 1 base from V and 6 bases from J, with 9 bases between. The CDR3 length is 14 residues. Germline lookup yields CDR1 MGHRA and CDR2 YSYEKL. CDR3 DNA sequence: TGCGCCAGCAGCCAAGTCGTAGAGGCCGGGGAGCTGTTTTTT. It specifies CASSQVVEAGELFF.

The chain combines TRBV9 with TRBJ1-5; D gene unclear. With 4 bases removed from V and 5 bases from J, the gap between germline ends came to 10 bases. This CDR3 comprises 13 residues. Germline V gene sequence: CDR1 SGDLS, CDR2 YYNGEE. In DNA form, the CDR3 reads TGTGCCAGCAGCCCCCGGGTGGATCAGCCCCAGCATTTT. This encodes CASSPRVDQPQHF.

The chain recombines TRBV5-1 with TRBJ2-1; unclear D gene. V was cut by 1 base and J by 6 bases, with 11 bases left in between. This CDR3 spans 14 amino acids. CDR1 and CDR2 from the germline V gene are SGHRS and YFSETQ. CDR3 in DNA: TGCGCCAGCAGCTTGCGCGTCGGGTCCAATGAGCAGTTCTTC. It yields the protein CASSLRVGSNEQFF.

The chain has TRBV2 and TRBJ1-4, with 8 positions matching TRBD1. V gave up 11 bases and J gave up 8 bases; unmatched junction bases: 13. The CDR3 sequence is 14 residues long. Per the germline V gene, CDR1 is SNHLY and CDR2 is FYNNEI. The CDR3 nucleotides read TGTGCCGGGTGCCCGGGACAGGCGATGGAAAAACTGTTTTTT. Its translation is CAGCPGQAMEKLFF.

The chain has TRBV10-3 and TRBJ1-4; 7 bases match TRBD1. V shed 10 bases, J shed 3 bases, and the junction held 5 bases outside the gene matches. Germline values: CDR1 ENHRY, CDR2 SYGVKD. There are 13 residues in the CDR3. CDR3 DNA sequence: TGTGCCACTAAGCAGGGGGCTAATGAAAAACTGTTTTTT. Protein product: CATKQGANEKLFF.

The V and J genes are TRBV14 and TRBJ2-7; a possible D gene is TRBD1 (5 bases). The CDR3 is made up of 15 amino acids. The V and J ends lost 1 base and 5 bases respectively, with 15 bases between them. Germline V gives CDR1 SGHDN, CDR2 FVKESK. Here the CDR3 DNA reads TGTGCCAGCAGCCAAGTGGCGAAGGGGTTCGACGAGCAGTACTTC. Its translation: CASSQVAKGFDEQYF.

The chain links TRBV21-1 to TRBJ2-2; the D call of TRBD2 is as the table states it, not checked on the DNA. TRBV21-1 is tagged as a pseudogene. The CDR3 runs to 15 residues. The CDR3 DNA is TGTGCCAGCAGCAGGGGGGGCATTAACACCGGGGAGCTGTTTTTT. Translated, it gives CASSRGGINTGELFF.

The chain is built from TRBV7-9 and TRBJ1-1; no clear D gene. The CDR3 is 15 amino acids. Germline values: CDR1 SEHNR, CDR2 FQNEAQ (reference sequence). Deletions cut 2 bases from V and 0 bases from J, with 10 bases between. CDR3 in amino acids: CASSLWQRMNTEAFF. As DNA, the CDR3 is TGTGCCAGCAGCTTATGGCAGCGCATGAACACTGAAGCTTTCTTT. Drawing the rest from reference TRBV7-9 and TRBJ1-1, the complete variable domain is DTGVSQNPRHKITKRGQNVTFRCDPISEHNRLYWYRQTLGQGPEFLTYFQNEAQLEKSRLLSDRFSAERPKGSFSTLEIQRTEQGDSAMYLCASSLWQRMNTEAFFGQGTRLTVV.

This chain joins TRBV5-4 and TRBJ2-3, with TRBD2 identical over 8 bases. Germline V gene data show CDR1 as SGHNT and CDR2 as YYREEE (reference sequence). V trimming: 3 bases; J trimming: 1 base; junction bases outside the gene matches: 10. This CDR3 has 17 amino acids. The CDR3 region has the DNA TGTGCCAGCAGCTCGGCCACGACTAGCGCGGGCACAGATACGCAGTATTTT. Translated, it gives CASSSATTSAGTDTQYF.

The chain recombines TRBV27 with TRBJ2-1; D gene uncertain. CDR3 length: 14 residues. V gave up 3 bases and J gave up 7 bases, with 13 bases separating them. Germline V gives CDR1 MNHEY, CDR2 SMNVEV (reference sequence). CDR3 sequence: CASSFYSGQNEQFF. CDR3 nucleotides: TGTGCCAGCAGTTTTTACAGTGGCCAAAATGAGCAGTTCTTC.

This CDR3 is CATTARTGSLETQYF. The CDR3 DNA reads TGTGCAACAACGGCCCGGACAGGGAGCTTAGAGACCCAGTACTTC. J is TRBJ2-5 and V is TRBV25-1; 8 positions agree with TRBD1. Germline CDR1 MGHDK, CDR2 SYGVNS. The CDR3 loop spans 15 amino acids. The whole variable domain, filled in from reference TRBV25-1 and TRBJ2-5, reads EADIYQTPRYLVIGTGKKITLECSQTMGHDKMYWYQQDPGMELHLIHYSYGVNSTEKGDLSSESTVSRIRTEHFPLTLESARPSHTSQYLCATTARTGSLETQYFGPGTRLLVL.

The chain joins TRBV19 to TRBJ2-2, with a weak D call TRBD2 (6 bases). This CDR3 spans 16 amino acids. Germline V lookup: CDR1 LNHDA, CDR2 SQIVND (reference sequence). Trimming shortened V by 4 bases and J by 7 bases, and 19 bases separated the two germline ends. The CDR3 spells CASSTGPGTRGGELFF. The CDR3 region has the DNA TGTGCCAGTAGTACAGGACCCGGGACTCGAGGCGGGGAGCTGTTTTTT.

This chain uses TRBV5-1 with TRBJ2-1; perhaps TRBD2 as D (7 bases). From germline, CDR1 is SGHRS and CDR2 YFSETQ. The germline V and J ends were trimmed by 0 bases and 1 base, with 8 bases remaining between them. This CDR3 is 15 amino acids long. The CDR3 sequence: CASSLEGGSYNEQFF. The CDR3 region has the DNA TGCGCCAGCAGCTTGGAGGGGGGGTCCTACAATGAGCAGTTCTTC.